This TCR beta chain came from a study of cytomegalovirus exposure and HLA in healthy donors. Study background: Early release data held some 80 million unique TCRs from HLA-typed donors.

It was with 60 Vbeta and 13 Jbeta primers that the PCR ran. Generated by immunoSEQ multiplex PCR, the TCRdb table keeps only in-frame clones and is missing some. This table holds over 75,000 clones, approximately 65% found once. The V end lost 5 bases, the J end lost 1 base, and 11 bases lay between the germline ends. The CDR3 sequence is 14 residues long. Germline CDR1 is MNHEY and CDR2 is SMNVEV (reference sequence). The source of this sequence is a young man in good health and CMV-seronegative. The sample consisted of PBMCs. This chain links TRBV27 with TRBJ1-1; D unresolved. The CDR3 sequence: CASSILRENTEAFF. The CDR3 DNA sequence: TGTGCCAGCAGTATCCTCCGGGAGAACACTGAAGCTTTCTTT.